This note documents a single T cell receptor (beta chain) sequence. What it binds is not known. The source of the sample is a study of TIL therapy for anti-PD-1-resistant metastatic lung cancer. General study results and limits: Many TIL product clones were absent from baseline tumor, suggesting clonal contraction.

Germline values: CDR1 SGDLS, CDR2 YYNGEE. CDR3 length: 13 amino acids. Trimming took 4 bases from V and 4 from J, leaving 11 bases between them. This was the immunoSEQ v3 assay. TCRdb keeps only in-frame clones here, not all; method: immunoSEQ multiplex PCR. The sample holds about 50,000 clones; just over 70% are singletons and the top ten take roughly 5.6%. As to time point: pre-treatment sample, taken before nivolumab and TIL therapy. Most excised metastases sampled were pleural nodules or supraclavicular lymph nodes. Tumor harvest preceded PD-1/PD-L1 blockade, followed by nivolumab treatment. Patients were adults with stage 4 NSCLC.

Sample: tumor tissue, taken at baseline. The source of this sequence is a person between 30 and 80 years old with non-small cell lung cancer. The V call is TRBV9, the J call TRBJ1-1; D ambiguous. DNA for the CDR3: TGTGCCAGCAGCAAAGACATCGGCACTGAAGCTTTCTTT. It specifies CASSKDIGTEAFF. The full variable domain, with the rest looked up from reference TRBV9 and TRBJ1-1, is DSGVTQTPKHLITATGQRVTLRCSPRSGDLSVYWYQQSLDQGLQFLIQYYNGEERAKGNILERFSAQQFPDLHSELNLSSLELGDSALYFCASSKDIGTEAFFGQGTRLTVV.